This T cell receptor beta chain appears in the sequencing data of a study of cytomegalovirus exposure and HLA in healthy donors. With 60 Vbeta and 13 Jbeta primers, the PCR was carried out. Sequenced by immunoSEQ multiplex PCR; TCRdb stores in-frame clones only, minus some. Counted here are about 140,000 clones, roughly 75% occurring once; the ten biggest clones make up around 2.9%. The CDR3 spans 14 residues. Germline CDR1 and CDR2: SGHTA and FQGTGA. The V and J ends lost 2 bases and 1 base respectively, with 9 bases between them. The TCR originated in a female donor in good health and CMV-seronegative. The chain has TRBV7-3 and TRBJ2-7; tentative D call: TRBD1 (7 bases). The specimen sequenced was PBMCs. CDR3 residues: CASSLSGGSYEQYF. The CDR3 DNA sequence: TGTGCCAGCAGCTTATCAGGGGGGTCCTACGAGCAGTACTTC.